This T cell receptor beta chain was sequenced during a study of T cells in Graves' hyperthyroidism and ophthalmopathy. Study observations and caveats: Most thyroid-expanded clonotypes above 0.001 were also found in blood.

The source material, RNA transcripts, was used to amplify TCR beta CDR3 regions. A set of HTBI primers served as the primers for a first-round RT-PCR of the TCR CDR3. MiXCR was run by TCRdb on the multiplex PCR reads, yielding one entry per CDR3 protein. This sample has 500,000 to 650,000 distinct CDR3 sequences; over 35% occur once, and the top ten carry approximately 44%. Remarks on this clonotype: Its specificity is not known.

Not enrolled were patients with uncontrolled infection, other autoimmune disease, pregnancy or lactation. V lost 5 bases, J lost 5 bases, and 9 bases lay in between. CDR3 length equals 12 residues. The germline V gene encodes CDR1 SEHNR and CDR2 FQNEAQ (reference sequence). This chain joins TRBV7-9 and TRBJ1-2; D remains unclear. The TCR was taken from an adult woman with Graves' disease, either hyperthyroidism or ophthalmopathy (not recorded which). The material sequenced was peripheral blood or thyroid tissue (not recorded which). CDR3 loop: CASSKREYGYTF. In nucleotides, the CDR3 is TGTGCCAGCAGCAAGCGGGAGTATGGCTACACCTTC.